A single sample gave rise to the 23 T cell receptor beta chains below, sequenced in a study of Graves' ophthalmopathy and Graves' hyperthyroidism. Amplified material comprised TCR beta CDR3 regions derived from RNA transcripts. First-round RT-PCR relied on HTBI primers, and a second-round multiplex PCR came next. TCRdb reprocessed the multiplex PCR reads via MiXCR and lists one record per CDR3 protein. The table has around 1.1 million distinct CDR3 sequences, about 40% seen once. The sample comprised peripheral blood or thyroid tissue (not recorded which). Every receptor here comes from an adult man with Graves' hyperthyroidism.

This chain joins TRBV20-1 and TRBJ1-2, with 7 bases aligning to TRBD1. J gave up 2 bases and V 7 bases, and 13 bases lay outside the gene matches. The CDR3 is 15 amino acids. Per the germline V gene, CDR1 is DFQATT and CDR2 is SNEGSKA (reference sequence). CDR3 sequence: CSVDRASDSNYGYTF. The CDR3 nucleotides read TGCAGTGTAGACAGGGCTTCGGACAGCAACTATGGCTACACCTTC.

In this sample, this clonotype turned up many times. The rearrangement uses TRBV20-1 and TRBJ1-1; perhaps TRBD1 as D (5 bases). V lost 1 base and J 11 bases, leaving 14 bases between the germline ends. Per the germline V gene, CDR1 is DFQATT and CDR2 is SNEGSKA (reference sequence). CDR3 size: 12 residues. Here the CDR3 reads CSARGGGRGAFF. CDR3 coding DNA: TGCAGTGCTAGAGGGGGAGGGAGGGGTGCTTTCTTT.

This clonotype appeared a few times. The rearrangement joins TRBV20-1 to TRBJ2-7; 7 bases line up with TRBD1. This CDR3 has 15 residues. The germline gives CDR1 DFQATT, CDR2 SNEGSKA (reference sequence). The trim removed 4 bases at V and 2 bases at J, leaving 11 bases unmatched. The CDR3 reads CSAMNTGTVTYEQYF. CDR3 bases: TGCAGTGCTATGAACACCGGGACAGTCACCTACGAGCAGTACTTC.

This clonotype was counted at least ten times. At one end the junction does not follow the germline gene, possibly because of a read error. V usage is TRBV10-3 and J usage is TRBJ1-5; D remains unclear. Germline CDR1 is ENHRY and CDR2 is SYGVKD. This CDR3 has 12 amino acids. CDR3 DNA sequence: TGTGCCAGCAGTTATCTTCATCAGCCCCAGCATTTT. Protein product: CASSYLHQPQHF.

In this sample, this clonotype turned up a few times. V and J are TRBV6-6 and TRBJ2-6, with D possibly matching TRBD1 (5 bases). This CDR3 spans 19 amino acids. From germline, CDR1 is MNHNY and CDR2 SVGAGI (reference sequence). V lost 0 bases and J lost 0, with 15 bases in between. The CDR3 loop reads CASSYSNYRPGSGANVLTF. CDR3 DNA: TGTGCCAGCAGTTACTCCAATTACAGGCCTGGCTCTGGGGCCAACGTCCTGACTTTC.

The table lists this clonotype with many counts. V usage is TRBV10-3 and J usage is TRBJ1-5; D is uncertain. The CDR3 is made up of 14 amino acids. The germline V gene has CDR1 ENHRY and CDR2 SYGVKD. V was shortened by 10 bases and J by 2 bases, with 15 bases between the two germline ends. The CDR3 DNA sequence: TGTGCCACAACGGGTCAGGATGGCAATCAGCCCCAGCATTTT. Protein sequence: CATTGQDGNQPQHF.

This clonotype was seen only once. Being one base from a much bigger clone, this may be a read error. The V call is TRBV20-1, the J call TRBJ2-7; possible D gene TRBD1, 5 bases. CDR1 is DFQATT and CDR2 is SNEGSKA in the germline V gene (reference sequence). V was clipped by 6 bases and J by 8 bases, with 20 bases between them. The CDR3 is made up of 13 amino acids. The CDR3 DNA is TGCAGTGCCCCCAGTCCCGACAGTGTCAAGCAGTACTTC. Translation gives CSAPSPDSVKQYF.

V and J are TRBV7-8 and TRBJ2-7; D unclear. Trimming removed 2 bases at V and 7 bases at J, with 12 bases between. This CDR3 is built from 13 residues. Germline CDR1 reads SGHVS; CDR2 reads FQNEAQ. The CDR3 DNA reads TGTGCCAGCAGCTTATCCCGGCGGCGGGAGCAGTACTTC. It codes for CASSLSRRREQYF.

This clonotype has at least ten counts. The V gene is TRBV5-1, the J gene TRBJ1-5; the match to TRBD1 covers 7 bases. The CDR3 totals 15 residues. The germline V gene encodes CDR1 SGHRS and CDR2 YFSETQ. V trimming: 4 bases; J trimming: 1 base; junction bases outside the gene matches: 5. CDR3 protein: CASSPEGASNQPQHF. As DNA, the CDR3 is TGCGCCAGCAGCCCAGAGGGGGCCAGCAATCAGCCCCAGCATTTT.

This clonotype was counted many times. The chain recombines TRBV7-8 with TRBJ2-7; D is undetermined. This CDR3 region has 15 residues. The V gene lost 1 base and the J gene lost 3 bases, with 13 bases spanning the gap. Germline CDR1 reads SGHVS; CDR2 reads FQNEAQ. As DNA, the CDR3 is TGTGCCAGCAGCTTAGGATGGCCAGGTCTCTACGAGCAGTACTTC. Amino acids: CASSLGWPGLYEQYF. Full variable domain (outside the CDR3, taken from reference TRBV7-8 and TRBJ2-7): GAGVSQSPRYKVAKRGQDVALRCDPISGHVSLFWYQQALGQGPEFLTYFQNEAQLDKSGLPSDRFFAERPEGSVSTLKIQRTQQEDSAVYLCASSLGWPGLYEQYFGPGTRLTVT.

This clonotype was found a few times. A read error is possible here, since a much larger clone lies one base away. The chain combines TRBV3-1 with TRBJ1-2; no clear D gene. The CDR3 sequence is 11 residues long. Trimming took 5 bases from V and 2 from J, leaving 3 bases between them. Per germline, CDR1 LGHDT and CDR2 YNNKEL (reference sequence). The DNA of the CDR3 is TGTGCCAGCAGCATGAACTATGGCTACACCTTC. It translates to CASSMNYGYTF. The full variable domain, completed using reference TRBV3-1 and TRBJ1-2, is DTAVSQTPKYLVTQMGNDKSIKCEQNLGHDTMYWYKQDSKKFLKIMFSYNNKELIINETVPNRFSPKSPDKAHLNLHINSLELGDSAVYFCASSMNYGYTFGSGTRLTVV.

Concerning this clonotype itself: Relative to the germline gene, one junction end is altered; a read error may explain this. The rearrangement links TRBV10-2 to TRBJ2-7; D remains ambiguous. The germline gives CDR1 WSHSY, CDR2 SAAADI. The CDR3 runs 17 residues. The CDR3 coding sequence is TGTGCCAGCAGTTACCCCAGTGGACGGTCAATCAGGTACGAGCAGTACTTC. Encoded protein: CASSYPSGRSIRYEQYF.

The chain is built from TRBV2 and TRBJ2-7; 8 positions agree with TRBD2. Losses at the gene ends were 4 bases for V and 2 bases for J; bases not matched to a gene: 13. The CDR3 length is 17 residues. Germline V gene data show CDR1 as SNHLY and CDR2 as FYNNEI. For the CDR3, the DNA is TGTGCCAGCAGTGGGACAAGTGTTACTAGCGGTACCTACGAGCAGTACTTC. This codes for CASSGTSVTSGTYEQYF.

This clonotype was picked up many times. The chain carries TRBV11-2 and TRBJ2-7; D is perhaps TRBD1 or TRBD2 (5 bases each). The CDR3 totals 16 residues. V dropped 6 bases and J dropped 2 bases, with 20 bases sitting between them. CDR1 and CDR2 (germline): SGHAT, FQNNGV. The CDR3 protein is CASRPTGAQGAYEQYF. As DNA, the CDR3 is TGTGCCAGCAGACCAACCGGGGCCCAAGGCGCCTACGAGCAGTACTTC.

As regards this clonotype: Given a much more abundant clone one base away, this may be a read error. Given the absence of the conserved phenylalanine or tryptophan at the CDR3 end, a read error is likely. This chain links TRBV9 with TRBJ1-5, with a weak D call TRBD1 (6 bases). Germline values: CDR1 SGDLS, CDR2 YYNGEE. This CDR3 comprises 13 residues. Here the CDR3 DNA reads TGTGCTGGACAGCCTTATAGCAATCAGCCCCAGCATCTT. This encodes CAGQPYSNQPQHL.

V is TRBV3-1 and J is TRBJ2-5, with D possibly matching TRBD2 (6 bases). CDR3 length equals 15 residues. V gave up 0 bases and J gave up 5 bases, with 13 bases separating them. Germline V gene lookup returns CDR1 LGHDT and CDR2 YNNKEL (reference sequence). CDR3 amino acids: CASSQESGWSETQYF. Written as DNA, the CDR3 is TGTGCCAGCAGCCAAGAAAGCGGGTGGTCGGAGACCCAGTACTTC.

This clonotype has a handful of counts. The rearrangement uses TRBV6-5 and TRBJ2-7; the D call may be TRBD1 or TRBD2 (6 bases each). V lost 5 bases, J lost 7 bases, and 15 bases lay in between. This CDR3 has 13 amino acids. Germline CDR1 reads MNHEY; CDR2 reads SVGAGI. This CDR3 is CASSQGTAGEQYF. Here the CDR3 DNA reads TGTGCCAGCAGTCAGGGGACTGCTGGGGAGCAGTACTTC.

This clonotype has a count of ten or more. CDR3: CSVAGSPGTGELFF. DNA for the CDR3: TGCAGCGTTGCGGGATCACCAGGGACCGGGGAGCTGTTTTTT. V is TRBV29-1 and J is TRBJ2-2; either TRBD1 or TRBD2 may fit D (5 bases each). The ends were cut back, 4 bases at V and 5 bases at J, with 14 bases in the middle. The CDR3 is 14 residues long. Germline V CDR1 and CDR2: SQVTM, ANQGSEA.

The chain couples TRBV11-2 to TRBJ2-5; perhaps TRBD1 as D (6 bases). The CDR3 has 13 amino acids. Deletions cut 8 bases from V and 3 bases from J, with 13 bases between. CDR1 is SGHAT, CDR2 FQNNGV, per germline. CDR3 in DNA: TGTGCCAGCCGAACAGGGTCCAAAGAGACCCAGTACTTC. Protein product: CASRTGSKETQYF.

This clonotype showed up just a few times. The chain recombines TRBV28 with TRBJ2-7; 7 bases are a match to TRBD1. There are 14 residues in the CDR3. Looked up from germline, CDR1 is MDHEN and CDR2 is SYDVKM. Losses at the gene ends were 6 bases for V and 2 bases for J; bases not matched to a gene: 7. The CDR3 sequence is CASRETGNTYEQYF. The CDR3 DNA sequence: TGTGCCAGCAGGGAGACAGGGAACACCTACGAGCAGTACTTC.

J is TRBJ1-5 and V is TRBV11-2; D is unresolved. V shed 0 bases and J shed 2 bases, with 8 bases lying between them. Germline CDR1 is SGHAT and CDR2 is FQNNGV. The CDR3 spans 15 residues. The CDR3: CASSLDAARNQPQHF. CDR3 DNA sequence: TGTGCCAGCAGCTTAGATGCGGCTCGCAATCAGCCCCAGCATTTT.

The genes are TRBV7-6 and TRBJ2-7; 9 bases fit TRBD2. The CDR3 extends over 14 amino acids. J lost 7 bases, V lost 1 base, and 5 bases had no gene match. In germline, CDR1 is SGHVS, CDR2 FNYEAQ. Written as DNA, the CDR3 is TGTGCCAGCAGCTTAGGCGGGAGGGCCGCGGAGCAGTACTTC. This encodes CASSLGGRAAEQYF.

This sequence joins TRBV18 and TRBJ2-5; 7 bases align to TRBD1. The CDR3 has 16 amino acids. Germline lookup yields CDR1 KGHSH and CDR2 LQKENI. V shed 1 base, J shed 3 bases, and the junction held 8 bases outside the gene matches. The CDR3 bases are TGTGCCAGCTCACCACTAGGTGGACAGGTGGAAGAGACCCAGTACTTC. This sequence encodes CASSPLGGQVEETQYF.